Listed here are 12 T cell receptor beta chains from one sample, sequenced in a study of T cell responses to AZD1222 COVID-19 vaccine. Method: immunoSEQ multiplex PCR; TCRdb's copy keeps in-frame clones and lacks some. The sample carries roughly 140,000 clones, 93% recorded once. Sequenced material: peripheral blood, taken on day 0 of AZD1222 vaccination. Receptor source: an adult in good health.

The chain combines TRBV5-1 with TRBJ1-2; D is perhaps TRBD1 (5 bases). Germline assignment: CDR1 SGHRS and CDR2 YFSETQ. V was shortened by 4 bases and J by 8 bases, with 12 bases between the two germline ends. CDR3 length: 12 residues. Here the CDR3 reads CASSTGLGGYTF. As DNA, the CDR3 is TGCGCCAGCAGCACGGGACTTGGGGGCTACACCTTC. Supplemented by reference TRBV5-1 and TRBJ1-2, the full variable domain reads KAGVTQTPRYLIKTRGQQVTLSCSPISGHRSVSWYQQTPGQGLQFLFEYFSETQRNKGNFPGRFSGRQFSNSRSEMNVSTLELGDSALYLCASSTGLGGYTFGSGTRLTVV.

The chain links TRBV5-5 to TRBJ2-7, with D hard to call. Trimming took off 0 bases at V and 1 base at J, with 5 bases between the two ends. CDR1 and CDR2 from the germline V gene are SGHKS and YYEKEE (reference sequence). The CDR3 has 13 residues. The CDR3 loop reads CASSLEDSYEQYF. The CDR3 DNA reads TGTGCCAGCAGCTTGGAGGATTCCTACGAGCAGTACTTC.

Only one count was recorded for this clone. V gene TRBV4-3 combines with J gene TRBJ1-2; D is unresolved. This CDR3 has 14 residues. Trimming pared 3 bases from V and 12 bases from J, leaving 20 bases between. The germline gives CDR1 LGHNA, CDR2 YSLEER. DNA of the CDR3: TGCGCCAGCAGCCAGGGGATCGGGTTTCATGATAACACCTTC. Its protein is CASSQGIGFHDNTF.

The chain has TRBV19 and TRBJ1-1, with D hard to call. The CDR3 is 13 residues long. The ends were cut back, 5 bases at V and 5 bases at J, with 12 bases in the middle. The germline V gene encodes CDR1 LNHDA and CDR2 SQIVND (reference sequence). The CDR3 region is CASSAEASTEAFF. In DNA form, the CDR3 reads TGTGCCAGTAGTGCCGAGGCCTCGACTGAAGCTTTCTTT.

The chain combines TRBV14 with TRBJ1-4; perhaps TRBD1 as D (5 bases). The CDR3 consists of 13 residues. Germline values: CDR1 SGHDN, CDR2 FVKESK. The V and J ends lost 6 bases and 7 bases respectively, with 12 bases between them. The CDR3 nucleotides are TGTGCCAGCAGTCTAAGGACAAGTGAAAAACTGTTTTTT. Translated: CASSLRTSEKLFF. Using reference TRBV14 and TRBJ1-4 for the parts outside the CDR3, the full variable domain is EAGVTQFPSHSVIEKGQTVTLRCDPISGHDNLYWYRRVMGKEIKFLLHFVKESKQDESGMPNNRFLAERTGGTYSTLKVQPAELEDSGVYFCASSLRTSEKLFFGSGTQLSVL.

This chain connects TRBV7-2 to TRBJ2-5; the D is unclear. The V end was cut by 5 bases, the J end by 1 base, with 11 bases between. Per the germline V gene, CDR1 is SGHTA and CDR2 is FQGNSA. The CDR3 spans 14 residues. As DNA, the CDR3 is TGTGCCAGCAGCCTTCCTACAAGCCAAGAGACCCAGTACTTC. Its translation: CASSLPTSQETQYF.

This rearrangement joins TRBV4-1 to TRBJ1-1; 10 bases are a match to TRBD1. The V gene's germline CDR1 is MGHRA and CDR2 YSYEKL. Trimming at V came to 5 bases and at J to 6 bases, leaving 6 bases not matched to a gene. The CDR3 is 14 residues long. CDR3 coding DNA: TGCGCCAGCAGCTATCGACAGGGGGCGGCTGAAGCTTTCTTT. As protein: CASSYRQGAAEAFF.

The rearrangement uses TRBV4-3 and TRBJ2-7; D may be TRBD1 (6 bases). Germline loops: CDR1 LGHNA, CDR2 YSLEER. The CDR3 is 16 amino acids. With 0 bases removed from V and 2 bases from J, the gap between germline ends came to 14 bases. The CDR3 spells CASSQDPQGSTYEQYF. As DNA, the CDR3 is TGCGCCAGCAGCCAAGATCCGCAGGGGTCGACCTACGAGCAGTACTTC.

The chain carries TRBV5-4 and TRBJ2-3, with 9 bases lining up with TRBD1. The germline V gene encodes CDR1 SGHNT and CDR2 YYREEE (reference sequence). The CDR3 runs to 16 residues. V dropped 4 bases and J dropped 2; count of bases not matched to a gene: 8. CDR3 sequence (DNA): TGTGCCAGCAGCCCCCGGGACAGGGCGACCACAGATACGCAGTATTTT. Translated, it gives CASSPRDRATTDTQYF. Complete variable domain (other parts from reference TRBV5-4 and TRBJ2-3): ETGVTQSPTHLIKTRGQQVTLRCSSQSGHNTVSWYQQALGQGPQFIFQYYREEENGRGNFPPRFSGLQFPNYSSELNVNALELDDSALYLCASSPRDRATTDTQYFGPGTRLTVL.

The V gene is TRBV19, the J gene TRBJ1-6; possible D gene TRBD1, 5 bases. CDR3 length: 15 residues. Germline CDR1 and CDR2: LNHDA and SQIVND (reference sequence). The V end was cut by 10 bases, the J end by 8 bases, with 21 bases between. The CDR3 DNA is TGTGCCACCCAAGGAGGATCTCAGGGATATTCACCCCTCCACTTT. Encoded protein: CATQGGSQGYSPLHF.

This clone was detected only a few times. This chain joins TRBV29-1 and TRBJ2-7; D not certain. Trimming took off 5 bases at V and 2 bases at J, with 7 bases between the two ends. This CDR3 is 11 amino acids long. Germline lookup yields CDR1 SQVTM and CDR2 ANQGSEA. For the CDR3, the DNA is TGCAGCGTTTTTGGAGCCTACGAGCAGTACTTC. Its translation: CSVFGAYEQYF.

This clone came up once. The rearrangement joins TRBV12-3 or TRBV12-4 to TRBJ1-2, with a possible D match to TRBD1 (5 bases). Trimming shortened V by 3 bases and J by 7 bases, and 12 bases separated the two germline ends. This CDR3 has 13 amino acids. The CDR3 coding sequence is TGTGCCAGCAGTTTCGGGGGATCGCGTGGCTACACCTTC. Translated: CASSFGGSRGYTF.